A single sample gave rise to the 18 T cell receptor beta chains below, sequenced in a study of radiotherapy plus CTLA-4 blockade in lung cancer. The assay was immunoSEQ multiplex PCR, and TCRdb's table has in-frame clones only and misses some. The sample records roughly 68,000 clones, roughly three quarters being singletons. The source material was peripheral blood, sampled from a patient treated with radiotherapy plus ipilimumab. The receptors come from a human donor with non-small cell lung cancer who had a complete response to radiotherapy plus ipilimumab.

The chain uses TRBV30 and TRBJ2-3; TRBD2 matches at 11 bases. The J segment lost 6 bases and the V segment lost 2 bases, leaving 1 base of the junction unmatched. Germline V gives CDR1 GTSNPN, CDR2 SVGIG (reference sequence). This CDR3 has 13 amino acids. The CDR3: CAWSLAGGDTQYF. CDR3 bases: TGTGCCTGGAGTTTAGCGGGGGGGGATACGCAGTATTTT.

This chain uses TRBV15 with TRBJ1-2; possibly TRBD1 for D (6 bases). Looked up from germline, CDR1 is LNHNV and CDR2 is YYDKDF (reference sequence). V gave up 2 bases and J gave up 2 bases, with 15 bases separating them. The CDR3 extends over 16 amino acids. This chain's CDR3 is CATSRTNRGGNYGYTF. The CDR3 DNA reads TGTGCCACCAGCAGAACAAACCGGGGGGGCAACTATGGCTACACCTTC.

The chain has TRBV6-5 and TRBJ2-3, with 8 bases fitting TRBD1. Germline V gene sequence: CDR1 MNHEY, CDR2 SVGAGI. The CDR3 runs 14 residues. V lost 2 bases, J lost 9 bases, and 7 bases stayed unmatched. CDR3 nucleotide sequence: TGTGCCAGCAGTTACGGACAGGGAAGCATCACGCAGTATTTT. Encoded protein: CASSYGQGSITQYF.

The chain employs TRBV27 and TRBJ1-6; perhaps TRBD1 as D (5 bases). The CDR3 spans 13 residues. V lost 2 bases to trimming and J lost 9 bases, with 8 bases between them. Germline V gene sequence: CDR1 MNHEY, CDR2 SMNVEV (reference sequence). The CDR3 here is CASSLLDSSPLHF. Here the CDR3 DNA reads TGTGCCAGCAGTTTACTCGACAGTTCACCCCTCCACTTT.

The V call is TRBV9, the J call TRBJ1-3; no firm D call. In germline, CDR1 is SGDLS, CDR2 YYNGEE. The CDR3 runs 13 residues. V dropped 0 bases and J dropped 6 bases, with 7 bases sitting between them. CDR3 DNA: TGTGCCAGCAGCGTAGTCGGTGAAAACACCATATATTTT. Its translation is CASSVVGENTIYF.

A single count supports this clone. V and J are TRBV5-1 and TRBJ2-1; 12 bases agree with TRBD2. The CDR3 has 14 residues. V lost 4 bases and J lost 9; bases outside the gene matches: 5. Germline CDR1 and CDR2: SGHRS and YFSETQ. CDR3 coding DNA: TGCGCCAGCAGCCCGTCGGGACTAGCGGGTGAGCAGTTCTTC. Translating it yields CASSPSGLAGEQFF.

As DNA, the CDR3 is TGTGCCATCGGAGTAGGGGCCTACGAGCAGTACTTC. Translation: CAIGVGAYEQYF. The chain has TRBV10-3 and TRBJ2-7; TRBD1 might be the D (5 bases). V was cut by 8 bases and J by 2 bases, with 10 bases left in between. Germline CDR1 and CDR2: ENHRY and SYGVKD. The CDR3 runs 12 residues.

The chain links TRBV4-3 to TRBJ2-7; the D gene is possibly TRBD1 (6 bases). CDR1 and CDR2 (germline): LGHNA, YSLEER. This CDR3 has 15 amino acids. V shed 2 bases and J shed 0 bases, with 11 bases lying between them. The CDR3, as DNA: TGCGCCAGCAGCCAATTCCAGGGGTCCTCCTACGAGCAGTACTTC. Protein product: CASSQFQGSSYEQYF.

V is TRBV10-3 and J is TRBJ2-2, with D unclear. Germline V gene data show CDR1 as ENHRY and CDR2 as SYGVKD. Deletions cut 5 bases from V and 4 bases from J, with 14 bases between. The CDR3 contains 15 residues. The CDR3 protein is CAISSSQPTTGELFF. The CDR3 coding sequence is TGTGCCATCAGTTCGTCCCAACCCACCACCGGGGAGCTGTTTTTT.

This chain joins TRBV19 and TRBJ2-7; a possible D gene is TRBD1 (5 bases). Germline V gene lookup returns CDR1 LNHDA and CDR2 SQIVND (reference sequence). This CDR3 is built from 12 residues. V dropped 4 bases and J dropped 3 bases, with 7 bases sitting between them. CDR3 protein: CASSNRFYEQYF. In DNA, the CDR3 is TGTGCCAGTAGTAACAGGTTCTACGAGCAGTACTTC.

V is TRBV6-5 and J is TRBJ1-5, with 8 bases fitting TRBD1. The CDR3 consists of 15 residues. V was pared by 6 bases and J by 0 bases, with 4 bases of the junction left unmatched. CDR1 and CDR2 (germline): MNHEY, SVGAGI. In nucleotides, the CDR3 is TGTGCCAGCAGGCCAGGGGGCTTTAGCAATCAGCCCCAGCATTTT. Translating it yields CASRPGGFSNQPQHF.

This clone was observed a few times. The chain carries TRBV11-2 and TRBJ1-3, with D maybe TRBD1 (6 bases). Trimming shortened V by 8 bases and J by 1 base, and 18 bases separated the two germline ends. CDR1 and CDR2 (germline): SGHAT, FQNNGV. CDR3 length equals 16 residues. The CDR3 region has the DNA TGTGCCAGCGTCGGGGGCAGATCCTTTTCTGGAAACACCATATATTTT. Encoded protein: CASVGGRSFSGNTIYF.

This clone was counted between two and nine times. The chain carries TRBV6-1 and TRBJ1-4; 8 nucleotides align to TRBD1. Germline-derived CDR1 and CDR2 are MNHNS and SASEGT. This CDR3 has 15 residues. V lost 6 bases to trimming and J lost 6 bases; unmatched junction nucleotides: 9. The CDR3 DNA sequence: TGTGCCAGCAGCCGGTCGACAGGGGAGGATGAAAAACTGTTTTTT. Translation gives CASSRSTGEDEKLFF.

The chain recombines TRBV6-5 with TRBJ2-5, with D tentatively TRBD2 (7 bases). The germline CDR1 and CDR2 sequences are MNHEY and SVGAGI. Trimming left V 2 bases short and J 2 bases short, with 12 bases between. The length of the CDR3 is 15 residues. The DNA of the CDR3 is TGTGCCAGCAGTTACGGGCGGGGGCCTCAAGAGACCCAGTACTTC. The encoded protein is CASSYGRGPQETQYF.

The chain is built from TRBV25-1 and TRBJ1-2; D might be TRBD1 (5 bases). The germline V gene has CDR1 MGHDK and CDR2 SYGVNS. The V gene lost 3 bases and the J gene lost 7 bases, with 12 bases spanning the gap. CDR3 size: 13 residues. The CDR3 nucleotides are TGTGCCAGCAGTGAGGAGAGGGGCCGTGGCTACACCTTC. This gives the protein CASSEERGRGYTF.

The V gene is TRBV6-1, the J gene TRBJ1-5; 8 bases map to TRBD1. V was clipped by 7 bases and J by 5 bases; unmatched bases: 7. The CDR3 consists of 14 residues. Germline CDR1 reads MNHNS; CDR2 reads SASEGT. This CDR3 reads CASNPGQGYQPQHF. CDR3 coding DNA: TGTGCCAGCAACCCCGGACAGGGCTATCAGCCCCAGCATTTT.

This sequence joins TRBV2 and TRBJ1-5, with TRBD1 matching over 8 bases. The germline gives CDR1 SNHLY, CDR2 FYNNEI. CDR3 length: 16 residues. J was trimmed by 7 bases and V by 1 base; bases with no gene match: 9. The CDR3 nucleotides are TGTGCCAGCAGTGAAGGAACAGGGGGTCTTGGGCAGCCCCAGCATTTT. It is translated as CASSEGTGGLGQPQHF. Full variable domain (outside the CDR3, taken from reference TRBV2 and TRBJ1-5): EPEVTQTPSHQVTQMGQEVILRCVPISNHLYFYWYRQILGQKVEFLVSFYNNEISEKSEIFDDQFSVERPDGSNFTLKIRSTKLEDSAMYFCASSEGTGGLGQPQHFGDGTRLSIL.

The V gene is TRBV10-1, the J gene TRBJ1-1; D may be TRBD1 (5 bases). Per the germline V gene, CDR1 is WNHNN and CDR2 is SYGVQD (reference sequence). The CDR3 totals 12 residues. The V end was cut by 2 bases, the J end by 8 bases, with 9 bases between. CDR3 region: CASSENRREAFF. CDR3 coding DNA: TGCGCCAGCAGTGAGAACAGGAGAGAAGCTTTCTTT.